This TCR beta chain was captured by sequencing in a study of control samples from healthy donors and cancer patients. The CDR3 is 14 residues long. Germline CDR1 is MNHEY and CDR2 is SVGAGI. V trimming: 10 bases; J trimming: 4 bases; junction bases outside the gene matches: 10. Profiled with immunoSEQ multiplex PCR; TCRdb holds only in-frame clones, not every one. The repertoire includes approximately 99,000 clones, approximately 84% of them detected once, and roughly 6.5% sits in the top ten. This TCR derives from a man aged 18 to 29 in good health. Sequenced material: blood. V and J are TRBV6-5 and TRBJ2-1; 7 bases fit TRBD1. The CDR3 DNA reads as TGTGCCACAAGCCGGGACAGAAGATACAATGAGCAGTTCTTC. This translates into CATSRDRRYNEQFF.